This TCR beta chain was observed in a study of blood T cells in healthy people across ages. It was with a sample-barcoded 5' primer and a J-beta primer mix that a second PCR of roughly 6 to 12 cycles was run. A single record per CDR3 protein comes from TCRdb applying MiXCR to the 5' RACE reads. The sample lists some 730,000 distinct CDR3 sequences, 20% to 25% occurring once. V dropped 2 bases and J dropped 6; count of bases not matched to a gene: 2. Germline CDR1 reads DFQATT; CDR2 reads SNEGSKA (reference sequence). This CDR3 spans 14 amino acids. The material sequenced was blood. The sequence came from a man between 65 and 85 years old in good health. The V and J genes are TRBV20-1 and TRBJ2-3; 13 nucleotides line up with TRBD2. CDR3 region: CSARRTSGSDTQYF. For the CDR3, the DNA is TGCAGTGCTAGAAGGACTAGCGGGAGCGATACGCAGTATTTT.